This section outlines one TCR beta chain sequence together with its context. This sample stems from a study of graft-versus-host responses after intestinal transplantation. The CDR3 has 16 amino acids. The germline V gene encodes CDR1 LNHNV and CDR2 YYDKDF (reference sequence). J was trimmed by 1 base and V by 0 bases; bases with no gene match: 3. The protocol was immunoSEQ multiplex PCR, while the TCRdb copy is restricted to in-frame clones and leaves out a portion. The sample lists around 33,000 clones, around 94% occurring once. The chain links TRBV15 to TRBJ2-3; TRBD1 matches at 8 bases. This specimen consisted of PBMCs, obtained 16 days after intestinal transplant. This TCR derives from a human patient who received an intestinal transplant, so some T cells may come from the graft donor. CDR3 nucleotide sequence: TGTGCCACCAGCAGAGACCTGGGACAGGGCACAGATACGCAGTATTTT. Encoded protein: CATSRDLGQGTDTQYF. Complete variable domain (other parts from reference TRBV15 and TRBJ2-3): DAMVIQNPRYQVTQFGKPVTLSCSQTLNHNVMYWYQQKSSQAPKLLFHYYDKDFNNEADTPDNFQSRRPNTSFCFLDIRSPGLGDTAMYLCATSRDLGQGTDTQYFGPGTRLTVL.